Below, 13 T cell receptor beta chains from the same sample are listed, as sequenced in a study of cytomegalovirus exposure and HLA in healthy donors. 13 Jbeta primers and 60 Vbeta primers were used for the PCR. The table came from immunoSEQ multiplex PCR; TCRdb's copy has only in-frame clones and leaves some out. This sample yields some 200,000 clones, of which 79% are seen a single time; around 1.4% belongs to the top ten. Sequencing was carried out using PBMCs. The receptors shown here come from a girl between 5 and 17 years old in good health and CMV-seropositive.

The chain's CDR3 is CASSPWTGVTNTEAFF. In DNA, the CDR3 is TGTGCCAGCTCACCCTGGACAGGGGTAACGAACACTGAAGCTTTCTTT. The V gene is TRBV18, the J gene TRBJ1-1; 9 positions agree with TRBD1. Germline V CDR1 and CDR2: KGHSH, LQKENI. Trimming at V came to 3 bases and at J to 1 base, leaving 6 bases not matched to a gene. The CDR3 runs 16 residues.

This chain uses TRBV6-6 with TRBJ1-3, with D possibly matching TRBD1 (6 bases). This CDR3 is built from 16 residues. The V and J ends lost 5 bases and 0 bases respectively, with 14 bases between them. CDR1 and CDR2 from the germline V gene are MNHNY and SVGAGI (reference sequence). The CDR3 loop is CASSGGRSRSGNTIYF. CDR3 DNA sequence: TGTGCCAGCAGTGGGGGCCGGTCCCGCTCTGGAAACACCATATATTTT.

The chain uses TRBV5-4 and TRBJ2-1; 9 bases match TRBD1. Trimming at V came to 9 bases and at J to 8 bases, leaving 6 bases not matched to a gene. The germline CDR1 and CDR2 sequences are SGHNT and YYREEE (reference sequence). This CDR3 contains 12 residues. CDR3 coding DNA: TGTGCCACTCCGGGACAGGGCCATGAGCAGTTCTTC. It translates to CATPGQGHEQFF.

The chain joins TRBV19 to TRBJ1-1; D remains unclear. CDR1 is LNHDA, CDR2 SQIVND, per germline (reference sequence). Trimming took off 2 bases at V and 0 bases at J, with 10 bases between the two ends. CDR3 size: 15 residues. The CDR3 sequence is CASSIKYSVNTEAFF. In DNA form, the CDR3 reads TGTGCCAGTAGTATAAAATATTCAGTGAACACTGAAGCTTTCTTT.

This chain links TRBV6-5 with TRBJ2-2, with a tentative D call TRBD2 (5 bases). The CDR3 totals 15 residues. Trimming stripped 2 bases from V and 4 bases from J, with 11 bases between. Germline loops: CDR1 MNHEY, CDR2 SVGAGI. The CDR3: CASSYGGWGTGELFF. The CDR3 DNA sequence: TGTGCCAGCAGTTACGGCGGGTGGGGCACCGGGGAGCTGTTTTTT.

The J gene is TRBJ2-7, the V gene TRBV15; TRBD1 agrees at 8 bases. Germline V lookup: CDR1 LNHNV, CDR2 YYDKDF (reference sequence). CDR3 size: 16 residues. V was clipped by 3 bases and J by 5 bases; unmatched bases: 12. CDR3 in DNA: TGTGCCACCAGCAGCCAAGGACAGGGTTGGTCCGACGAGCAGTACTTC. Protein sequence: CATSSQGQGWSDEQYF.

This chain connects TRBV4-3 to TRBJ2-7; D uncertain. V shed 0 bases and J shed 1 base, with 13 bases lying between them. The CDR3 has 16 amino acids. Germline V gene data show CDR1 as LGHNA and CDR2 as YSLEER. The CDR3 sequence: CASSQDTTYQSYEQYF. The DNA of the CDR3 is TGCGCCAGCAGCCAAGATACGACTTACCAATCCTACGAGCAGTACTTC.

The chain recombines TRBV19 with TRBJ1-2, with 8 bases aligning to TRBD1. Per germline, CDR1 LNHDA and CDR2 SQIVND (reference sequence). CDR3 length equals 15 residues. J was trimmed by 7 bases and V by 4 bases; bases with no gene match: 11. As DNA, the CDR3 is TGTGCCAGTAGTACATCACCCGGGACAGGAGGTGGCTACACCTTC. Translation gives CASSTSPGTGGGYTF. Drawing the rest from reference TRBV19 and TRBJ1-2, the complete variable domain is DGGITQSPKYLFRKEGQNVTLSCEQNLNHDAMYWYRQDPGQGLRLIYYSQIVNDFQKGDIAEGYSVSREKKESFPLTVTSAQKNPTAFYLCASSTSPGTGGGYTFGSGTRLTVV.

The chain couples TRBV11-2 to TRBJ2-5, with TRBD2 identical over 12 bases. V lost 3 bases and J lost 1; bases outside the gene matches: 6. The CDR3 consists of 17 residues. Germline V CDR1 and CDR2: SGHAT, FQNNGV. DNA of the CDR3: TGTGCCAGCAGCTTTGTCCTAGCGGGGGGGCCCCAAGAGACCCAGTACTTC. This gives the protein CASSFVLAGGPQETQYF.

J is TRBJ2-7 and V is TRBV5-4; possibly TRBD1 for D (6 bases). CDR3 length: 13 amino acids. The germline V gene encodes CDR1 SGHNT and CDR2 YYREEE (reference sequence). V lost 4 bases to trimming and J lost 2 bases, with 10 bases between them. The CDR3 DNA reads TGTGCCAGCAGCCCCAGGGGAGCCTACGAGCAGTACTTC. This gives the protein CASSPRGAYEQYF. Supplemented by reference TRBV5-4 and TRBJ2-7, the full variable domain reads ETGVTQSPTHLIKTRGQQVTLRCSSQSGHNTVSWYQQALGQGPQFIFQYYREEENGRGNFPPRFSGLQFPNYSSELNVNALELDDSALYLCASSPRGAYEQYFGPGTRLTVT.

This clone turned up a few times. V gene TRBV4-3 combines with J gene TRBJ2-1, with 12 bases lining up with TRBD1. Trimming removed 1 base from V and 8 bases from J; junction bases left unmatched: 9. The germline V gene encodes CDR1 LGHNA and CDR2 YSLEER. The CDR3 totals 17 residues. CDR3 in DNA: TGCGCCAGCAGCCAAGGGTCCGGGACAGGGGGCATTTATGAGCAGTTCTTC. Amino acid sequence: CASSQGSGTGGIYEQFF.

As for this clone: The sample holds other DNA sequences that translate to the same CDR3. This chain connects TRBV4-1 to TRBJ1-1; D may be TRBD1 (6 bases). Germline CDR1 reads MGHRA; CDR2 reads YSYEKL. V was cut by 5 bases and J by 0 bases, with 13 bases left in between. The CDR3 runs to 15 residues. This CDR3 reads CASSSPQGVNTEAFF. The CDR3 region has the DNA TGCGCCAGCAGCTCTCCACAGGGCGTGAACACTGAAGCTTTCTTT.

The CDR3 region has the DNA TGTGCCAGCAGCCATGACAGATCCTACAATGAGCAGTTCTTC. Translated, it gives CASSHDRSYNEQFF. The chain employs TRBV11-3 and TRBJ2-1, with D possibly TRBD1 on 5 matching bases. V lost 5 bases, J lost 1 base, and 9 bases lay in between. Germline-derived CDR1 and CDR2 are SGHNT and YENEEA. This CDR3 is 14 amino acids long.